The clone carrying this TCR beta chain was counted ten times or more. The trim removed 4 bases at V and 4 bases at J, leaving 0 bases unmatched. CDR1 is SQVTM, CDR2 ANQGSEA, per germline. This CDR3 contains 12 residues. The authors prepared the TCRbeta library with unique molecular identifiers. In TCRdb, the PCR reads were re-called with MiXCR into one record per CDR3 protein. Here the sample spans roughly 220,000 distinct CDR3 sequences, approximately 9.9% being singletons. The data were taken from a study of T-cell reconstitution after alpha-beta-depleted transplantation in children. The rearrangement links TRBV29-1 to TRBJ1-5, with 8 bases that match TRBD1. The sequence came from a human donor who donated a stem cell graft to a child with SCID. Sequenced here: PBMCs from the stem cell graft donor, sampled from the stem cell graft. CDR3 sequence reads: CSVGDRNQPQHF. CDR3 coding DNA: TGCAGCGTTGGGGACAGGAATCAGCCCCAGCATTTT. The full variable domain, rest sourced from reference TRBV29-1 and TRBJ1-5, is SAVISQKPSRDICQRGTSLTIQCQVDSQVTMMFWYRQQPGQSLTLIATANQGSEATYESGFVIDKFPISRPNLTFSTLTVSNMSPEDSSIYLCSVGDRNQPQHFGDGTRLSIL.